Below are 20 T cell receptor beta chains sequenced from a single sample in a study of control samples from healthy donors and cancer patients. TCRdb keeps only in-frame clones here, not all; method: immunoSEQ multiplex PCR. The data contain some 140,000 clones, more than 90% of them seen just once; the ten biggest clones take up about 11%. Material: blood. Receptor source: a man under 40 in good health.

This rearrangement joins TRBV4-1 to TRBJ1-2; D is unresolved. V was trimmed by 1 base and J by 3 bases, leaving 9 bases between them. The CDR3 loop spans 14 amino acids. Germline CDR1 is MGHRA and CDR2 is YSYEKL. DNA of the CDR3: TGCGCCAGCAGCCAAGCGGGGATGGACTATGGCTACACCTTC. Amino acids: CASSQAGMDYGYTF.

The CDR3 bases are TGTGCCAGCAGTTATTGGGGGGTCGCGGGAGCGGCTAATGAGCAGTTCTTC. This sequence encodes CASSYWGVAGAANEQFF. J is TRBJ2-1 and V is TRBV27; TRBD2 matches at 7 bases. The CDR3 is made up of 17 amino acids. The germline CDR1 and CDR2 sequences are MNHEY and SMNVEV (reference sequence). Unmatched junction bases numbered 16, after V lost 4 bases and J lost 7 bases.

The gene calls are TRBV25-1 and TRBJ1-1; D is perhaps TRBD1 (5 bases). Trimming removed 5 bases from V and 8 bases from J, with 15 bases in between. CDR1 and CDR2 (germline): MGHDK, SYGVNS. The CDR3 covers 13 residues. In DNA form, the CDR3 reads TGTGCCAGCAGTCGGGTAGGACAAACGGAAGCTTTCTTT. It encodes CASSRVGQTEAFF.

This chain links TRBV28 with TRBJ2-2; D might be TRBD1 (7 bases). The CDR3 contains 13 residues. Germline loops: CDR1 MDHEN, CDR2 SYDVKM. Trimming took 6 bases from V and 5 from J, leaving 10 bases between them. The CDR3 region is CASRTGRTGELFF. In DNA form, the CDR3 reads TGTGCCAGCAGGACAGGGAGGACCGGGGAGCTGTTTTTT.

In nucleotides, the CDR3 is TGCAGTGCTAGTATGCGGGACAGGGGAACAGATACGCAGTATTTT. This encodes CSASMRDRGTDTQYF. The genes are TRBV20-1 and TRBJ2-3, with 10 bases identical to TRBD1. With 3 bases clipped from V and 3 bases from J, the junction kept 6 bases outside the gene matches. The CDR3 extends over 15 amino acids. The germline CDR1 and CDR2 sequences are DFQATT and SNEGSKA (reference sequence).

With respect to this clone: Other DNA sequences of this sample code for an identical CDR3. The gene calls are TRBV12-3 or TRBV12-4 and TRBJ1-2; maybe TRBD1 (5 bases). The CDR3 loop spans 13 amino acids. With 5 bases removed from V and 5 bases from J, the gap between germline ends came to 12 bases. CDR3 amino acids: CASSPGTGYGYTF. In nucleotides, the CDR3 is TGTGCCAGCAGTCCCGGGACCGGGTATGGCTACACCTTC.

This clone was picked up one time. The J gene is TRBJ1-3, the V gene TRBV10-1, with TRBD1 identical over 10 bases. Trimming removed 6 bases from V and 8 bases from J; junction bases left unmatched: 13. Germline V gene lookup returns CDR1 WNHNN and CDR2 SYGVQD (reference sequence). This CDR3 spans 16 amino acids. The CDR3 DNA follows: TGCGCCAGCAGGCACATAACCGGGACAGGGGAGGACACCATATATTTT. Its translation: CASRHITGTGEDTIYF.

The chain combines TRBV28 with TRBJ1-1; 7 nucleotides match TRBD1. This CDR3 comprises 15 residues. Trimming removed 5 bases from V and 7 bases from J; junction bases left unmatched: 13. The germline CDR1 and CDR2 sequences are MDHEN and SYDVKM. CDR3 nucleotide sequence: TGTGCCAGCAGTACCCCGGGACAGCGCTTAAATGAAGCTTTCTTT. Its translation is CASSTPGQRLNEAFF.

The rearrangement joins TRBV9 to TRBJ2-5, with D uncertain. The CDR3 is 13 amino acids. V was pared by 1 base and J by 1 base, with 5 bases between. In germline, CDR1 is SGDLS, CDR2 YYNGEE. Written as DNA, the CDR3 is TGTGCCAGCAGCGTAAGAAGCCAAGAGACCCAGTACTTC. The encoded protein is CASSVRSQETQYF.

The V and J genes are TRBV6-2 or TRBV6-3 and TRBJ2-1, with TRBD2 identical over 11 bases. CDR1 and CDR2 from the germline V gene are MNHEY and SVGEGT. J lost 0 bases, V lost 2 bases, and 12 bases had no gene match. This CDR3 has 20 residues. The CDR3 DNA reads as TGTGCCAGCAGTTACGAAACGGGACTAGCGGTAACTAACTCCTACAATGAGCAGTTCTTC. Its translation is CASSYETGLAVTNSYNEQFF.

This clone occurred a few times. The chain recombines TRBV28 with TRBJ2-7; D is unclear. The CDR3 loop spans 11 amino acids. The germline CDR1 and CDR2 sequences are MDHEN and SYDVKM. Deletions cut 8 bases from V and 4 bases from J, with 9 bases between. This CDR3 reads CASAVSYEQYF. The CDR3 nucleotides are TGTGCCAGCGCAGTTTCATACGAGCAGTACTTC.

This rearrangement joins TRBV30 to TRBJ1-5, with D unresolved. CDR3 size: 13 residues. V lost 4 bases and J lost 7, with 14 bases in between. The V gene's germline CDR1 is GTSNPN and CDR2 SVGIG (reference sequence). The CDR3 is CAWNRGGSQPQHF. The CDR3 DNA reads as TGTGCCTGGAATCGTGGAGGGAGCCAGCCCCAGCATTTT.

The chain recombines TRBV5-4 with TRBJ2-2, with 7 bases aligning to TRBD2. Germline V lookup: CDR1 SGHNT, CDR2 YYREEE (reference sequence). Trimming at V came to 4 bases and at J to 3 bases, leaving 12 bases not matched to a gene. This CDR3 has 17 residues. The CDR3 nucleotides are TGTGCCAGCAGCCCGGACCCTGGGGCGGGGGACACCGGGGAGCTGTTTTTT. It specifies CASSPDPGAGDTGELFF.

This clone was counted once. The rearrangement links TRBV6-6 to TRBJ2-7, with D uncertain. Germline CDR1 reads MNHNY; CDR2 reads SVGAGI (reference sequence). The CDR3 extends over 14 amino acids. V was trimmed by 2 bases and J by 0 bases, leaving 8 bases between them. CDR3 region: CASSYRLSSYEQYF. As DNA, the CDR3 is TGTGCCAGCAGTTACCGGCTGAGCTCCTACGAGCAGTACTTC.

This clone was picked up a small number of times. The chain joins TRBV3-1 (or the pseudogene TRBV3-2) to TRBJ2-2; 9 nucleotides line up with TRBD2. J lost 8 bases, V lost 1 base, and 5 bases had no gene match. CDR1 is LGHDT, CDR2 YNNKEL, per germline (reference sequence). The CDR3 loop spans 15 amino acids. CDR3 in DNA: TGTGCCAGCAGCCAAGGGTTAGCGGGAGCTGGGGAGCTGTTTTTT. This codes for CASSQGLAGAGELFF.

CDR3 amino acids: CATSSAGLSETQYF. CDR3 DNA sequence: TGTGCCACCAGTTCGGCAGGTCTTTCGGAGACCCAGTACTTC. The rearrangement uses TRBV24-1 and TRBJ2-5; D gene unclear. Deletions cut 6 bases from V and 5 bases from J, with 15 bases between. Looked up from germline, CDR1 is KGHDR and CDR2 is SFDVKD. This CDR3 is built from 14 residues.

The CDR3 spells CASSFGTTTGELFF. The CDR3, as DNA: TGTGCCAGCAGCTTCGGCACTACCACCGGGGAGCTGTTTTTT. This chain uses TRBV7-9 with TRBJ2-2; D unresolved. Germline CDR1 and CDR2: SEHNR and FQNEAQ (reference sequence). The V end was cut by 3 bases, the J end by 4 bases, with 9 bases between. This CDR3 is 14 amino acids long.

This clone was detected only once. The rearrangement links TRBV6-5 to TRBJ2-5; TRBD2 agrees at 11 bases. This CDR3 contains 14 residues. CDR1 and CDR2 from the germline V gene are MNHEY and SVGAGI. Trimming at V came to 5 bases and at J to 7 bases, leaving 6 bases not matched to a gene. The CDR3 region is CASSPLAGAGTQYF. The DNA for the CDR3 is TGTGCCAGCAGTCCACTAGCGGGAGCGGGGACCCAGTACTTC.

V usage is TRBV11-2 and J usage is TRBJ2-7, with 11 bases aligning to TRBD2. V was pared by 7 bases and J by 0 bases, with 8 bases of the junction left unmatched. The germline V gene has CDR1 SGHAT and CDR2 FQNNGV. CDR3 length equals 16 residues. The CDR3 bases are TGTGCCAGCAATCTAAGTGGACTAGCGGGCTCCTACGAGCAGTACTTC. Translation gives CASNLSGLAGSYEQYF.

The chain combines TRBV9 with TRBJ1-2; 7 nucleotides agree with TRBD1. Germline V gene lookup returns CDR1 SGDLS and CDR2 YYNGEE. V dropped 5 bases and J dropped 4; count of bases not matched to a gene: 11. The CDR3 covers 15 residues. Here the CDR3 reads CASRPVGTEIYGYTF. CDR3 sequence (DNA): TGTGCCAGCAGACCAGTCGGGACAGAAATCTATGGCTACACCTTC.